This TCR beta chain was sequenced in a study of identical twins. TCRdb processed the 5' RACE reads anew with MiXCR; each CDR3 protein has one entry. Among fewer than 550,000 distinct CDR3 sequences listed, roughly an eighth were seen once. The CDR3 sequence is 15 residues long. Germline V CDR1 and CDR2: ENHRY, SYGVKD. V lost 6 bases to trimming and J lost 4 bases; unmatched junction nucleotides: 9. Separately, the same data were catalogued under a study of yellow fever vaccine responses in identical twins.

Sequenced input: CD4+ T cells sorted from blood. The receptor was derived from a woman aged 18-29 years in good health. The rearrangement joins TRBV10-3 to TRBJ2-3; TRBD2 aligns across 8 bases. The CDR3 sequence: CAIRRAGADSDTQYF. CDR3 bases: TGTGCCATCAGACGAGCGGGAGCCGATTCAGATACGCAGTATTTT.